This passage covers 10 T cell receptor beta chains from one sample sequenced in a study of blood T cell repertoires in COVID-19. TCRdb's table, derived via immunoSEQ multiplex PCR, lists solely in-frame clones and lacks some. The sample holds fewer than 200,000 clones, about 90% seen once. The material sequenced was PBMCs or T cells enriched from blood (not recorded which). These receptors came from a woman between 18 and 29 years old who had recovered from COVID-19.

The chain employs TRBV18 and TRBJ1-5, with D perhaps matching TRBD1 (5 bases). V lost 2 bases and J lost 5, with 10 bases in between. This CDR3 is 14 amino acids long. Germline assignment: CDR1 KGHSH and CDR2 LQKENI. The CDR3 here is CASSPGGTDQPQHF. CDR3 sequence (DNA): TGTGCCAGCTCACCAGGGGGGACCGATCAGCCCCAGCATTTT.

This clone is a singleton in its sample. The chain joins TRBV5-4 to TRBJ2-2, with 15 positions matching TRBD2. Germline values: CDR1 SGHNT, CDR2 YYREEE (reference sequence). The V gene end was trimmed by 3 bases and the J gene end by 0 bases; junction bases not matched to a gene: 3. There are 18 residues in the CDR3. The CDR3 loop is CASSSGLAGGSNTGELFF. In DNA, the CDR3 is TGTGCCAGCAGCTCGGGACTAGCGGGAGGATCGAACACCGGGGAGCTGTTTTTT.

V is TRBV7-2 and J is TRBJ1-1, with 10 positions matching TRBD1. Looked up from germline, CDR1 is SGHTA and CDR2 is FQGNSA. This CDR3 has 14 amino acids. With 10 bases clipped from V and 5 bases from J, the junction kept 10 bases outside the gene matches. The CDR3 loop is CATLLRDRGTEAFF. The DNA of the CDR3 is TGTGCCACCTTGCTCCGGGACAGGGGTACTGAAGCTTTCTTT.

The table lists this clone with a count of one. The chain uses TRBV5-5 and TRBJ1-3; 8 bases line up with TRBD1. Germline CDR1 SGHKS, CDR2 YYEKEE (reference sequence). The CDR3 has 15 amino acids. V dropped 3 bases and J dropped 3; count of bases not matched to a gene: 5. CDR3 amino acids: CASSSGTGFGNTIYF. The CDR3 coding sequence is TGTGCCAGCAGCTCCGGGACAGGATTTGGAAACACCATATATTTT.

This chain links TRBV4-2 with TRBJ1-1; maybe TRBD1 (5 bases). Germline assignment: CDR1 LGHNA and CDR2 YNFKEQ. V lost 0 bases to trimming and J lost 0 bases, with 11 bases between them. CDR3 size: 16 residues. The DNA of the CDR3 is TGTGCCAGCAGCCAAGATGGGGCAGGTCTGAACACTGAAGCTTTCTTT. It translates to CASSQDGAGLNTEAFF.

J is TRBJ2-5 and V is TRBV7-9; D remains unclear. The CDR3 is 14 amino acids. Trimming took off 1 base at V and 4 bases at J, with 10 bases between the two ends. Germline V gene sequence: CDR1 SEHNR, CDR2 FQNEAQ (reference sequence). CDR3 DNA: TGTGCCAGCAGCTTAGGTCCGGGTGGAGAGACCCAGTACTTC. Protein sequence: CASSLGPGGETQYF.

V gene TRBV6-5 combines with J gene TRBJ2-1, with a tentative D call TRBD1 (5 bases). The CDR3 has 14 residues. Germline V gene lookup returns CDR1 MNHEY and CDR2 SVGAGI. V was clipped by 0 bases and J by 10 bases, with 13 bases between them. As DNA, the CDR3 is TGTGCCAGCAGTTACTCCTTACCAGGGCCAGAGCAGTTCTTC. Its translation is CASSYSLPGPEQFF.

The chain employs TRBV18 and TRBJ2-1; 8 nucleotides agree with TRBD1. Looked up from germline, CDR1 is KGHSH and CDR2 is LQKENI. This CDR3 comprises 15 residues. V was clipped by 3 bases and J by 4 bases; unmatched bases: 5. The CDR3 is CASSPGTGFYNEQFF. The CDR3 DNA follows: TGTGCCAGCTCACCTGGGACAGGATTTTACAATGAGCAGTTCTTC.

The chain employs TRBV30 and TRBJ2-1; 8 positions agree with TRBD2. Germline assignment: CDR1 GTSNPN and CDR2 SVGIG (reference sequence). With V trimmed by 1 base and J by 2 bases, 13 bases remained unmatched. CDR3 length: 18 residues. The CDR3 DNA sequence: TGTGCCTGGAGTGGGGGATTGGGACTAGGCTCCCCCTACAATGAGCAGTTCTTC. It specifies CAWSGGLGLGSPYNEQFF.

This clone showed up just a few times. The J gene is TRBJ2-2, the V gene TRBV19, with a tentative D call TRBD1 (6 bases). Germline CDR1 reads LNHDA; CDR2 reads SQIVND (reference sequence). There are 12 residues in the CDR3. V lost 9 bases to trimming and J lost 7 bases, with 12 bases between them. The CDR3 here is CASNTGFGELFF. CDR3 nucleotides: TGTGCCAGCAATACAGGGTTCGGGGAGCTGTTTTTT.